The 8 T cell receptor beta chains reported below all come from one sample, sequenced in a study of T cells in Graves' hyperthyroidism and ophthalmopathy. RNA transcripts provided the source from which TCR beta CDR3 regions were amplified. Carried out on the TCR CDR3, a first-round RT-PCR used the HTBI primer set. TCRdb itself ran the multiplex PCR reads through MiXCR, one entry per CDR3 protein. The sample carries approximately 700,000 distinct CDR3 sequences, about 16% recorded once. The material sequenced was blood. These receptor sequences come from a man aged 18 to 29 with Graves' hyperthyroidism.

At least ten counts were recorded for this clonotype. The chain recombines TRBV7-2 with TRBJ2-2, with 7 bases aligning to TRBD2. Germline V gene lookup returns CDR1 SGHTA and CDR2 FQGNSA. The CDR3 sequence is 17 residues long. Trimming took 5 bases from V and 0 from J; bases not matched to a gene: 9. CDR3 nucleotides: TGTGCCAGCAGCCCCCGGTCAGCGGGAACGAACACCGGGGAGCTGTTTTTT. This sequence encodes CASSPRSAGTNTGELFF.

J is TRBJ1-5 and V is TRBV20-1; 8 bases match TRBD1. CDR3 size: 17 residues. Losses at the gene ends were 3 bases for V and 6 bases for J; bases not matched to a gene: 16. Germline-derived CDR1 and CDR2 are DFQATT and SNEGSKA (reference sequence). CDR3 amino acids: CSASPETPDRVGQPQHF. The CDR3 DNA reads as TGCAGTGCTAGTCCAGAAACCCCGGACAGGGTTGGTCAGCCCCAGCATTTT.

This clonotype turned up a few times. V and J are TRBV7-9 and TRBJ2-3; 8 bases are a match to TRBD2. Germline loops: CDR1 SEHNR, CDR2 FQNEAQ (reference sequence). Unmatched junction bases numbered 3, after V lost 5 bases and J lost 5 bases. The CDR3 consists of 13 residues. The CDR3 is CASSRAGVDTQYF. For the CDR3, the DNA is TGTGCCAGCAGCCGAGCGGGAGTAGATACGCAGTATTTT.

The sample holds a few counts of this clonotype. The gene calls are TRBV7-8 and TRBJ1-5; TRBD1 agrees at 7 bases. Germline CDR1 SGHVS, CDR2 FQNEAQ. This CDR3 comprises 16 residues. The V segment lost 5 bases and the J segment 1 base; nucleotides outside the gene matches: 8. Here the CDR3 DNA reads TGTGCCAGCAGCAAAGGAGGGGGCCTAAGCAATCAGCCCCAGCATTTT. Its translation: CASSKGGGLSNQPQHF. The full variable domain, in which reference TRBV7-8 and TRBJ1-5 provide the parts outside the CDR3, is GAGVSQSPRYKVAKRGQDVALRCDPISGHVSLFWYQQALGQGPEFLTYFQNEAQLDKSGLPSDRFFAERPEGSVSTLKIQRTQQEDSAVYLCASSKGGGLSNQPQHFGDGTRLSIL.

At least ten counts were recorded for this clonotype. The chain links TRBV28 to TRBJ1-4, with D uncertain. This CDR3 spans 13 amino acids. The V end was cut by 3 bases, the J end by 8 bases, with 10 bases between. Germline V gives CDR1 MDHEN, CDR2 SYDVKM. CDR3 nucleotides: TGTGCCAGCAGTTTTGAAAGTCGGGAAAAACTGTTTTTT. Encoded protein: CASSFESREKLFF.

Note on this clonotype: Given a much more abundant clone one base away, this may be a read error. Since no conserved phenylalanine or tryptophan closes the CDR3, a read error is the likely cause. The chain joins TRBV28 to TRBJ2-7, with TRBD2 as a possible D gene (5 bases). V was clipped by 6 bases and J by 3 bases, with 12 bases between them. The germline V gene encodes CDR1 MDHEN and CDR2 SYDVKM. The CDR3 totals 13 residues. The DNA for the CDR3 is TGTGCCAGCAGGGCGGGCGGGCTCTACGAGCAGTACCTC. Amino acids: CASRAGGLYEQYL.

This clonotype was observed a few times. V usage is TRBV6-1 and J usage is TRBJ2-1, with D tentatively TRBD2 (6 bases). The CDR3 contains 14 residues. Trimming cost V 4 bases and J 4 bases, with 11 bases left between them. The V gene's germline CDR1 is MNHNS and CDR2 SASEGT. The CDR3 sequence: CASSVGLRYNEQFF. CDR3 in DNA: TGTGCCAGCAGTGTGGGACTCAGATACAATGAGCAGTTCTTC.

This clonotype was counted many times. The rearrangement links TRBV20-1 to TRBJ2-5; the D gene could be TRBD1 or TRBD2 (6 bases each). This CDR3 has 14 residues. Germline CDR1 DFQATT, CDR2 SNEGSKA (reference sequence). The V and J ends lost 3 bases and 5 bases respectively, with 16 bases between them. CDR3 residues: CSARRGDTQETQYF. CDR3 nucleotides: TGCAGTGCTAGGAGGGGGGACACTCAGGAGACCCAGTACTTC.